This T cell receptor (beta chain) came from a study of T cell responses to AZD1222 COVID-19 vaccine. Study-level results: In the spike-specific TCR repertoire, nearly half reportedly target unmutated variant regions. Donors, mostly white British, included more females; clonal diversity was possibly underestimated.

Sequenced by immunoSEQ multiplex PCR; TCRdb stores in-frame clones only, minus some. Here the sample spans 50,000 to 55,000 clones, about 81% being singletons. Comment on this clone: Its antigen remains unidentified.

Trimming pared 8 bases from V and 1 base from J, leaving 14 bases between. Per the germline V gene, CDR1 is GTSNPN and CDR2 is SVGIG (reference sequence). The CDR3 is 14 residues long. The specimen comprised peripheral blood, sampled on day 0 of AZD1222 vaccination. The chain carries TRBV30 and TRBJ1-4; unclear D gene. This receptor was identified in an adult in good health. The CDR3: CARRSAGTNEKLFF. The CDR3 coding sequence is TGTGCCAGACGATCGGCAGGAACTAATGAAAAACTGTTTTTT.